The entry below gives a single TCR beta chain sequence along with its context. This record belongs to a study of shared clonotypes between healthy human individuals. Profiled with immunoSEQ multiplex PCR; TCRdb holds only in-frame clones, not every one. The sample shows about 2.4 million clones, 93% of them seen only once. This TCR came from a man between 18 and 35 years old in good health. Some clones in this sample may be carry-over from other donors' samples. The specimen was naive CD4+ T cells from PBMCs. The subset denotes: CD45RA+ positively selected.

Written as DNA, the CDR3 is TGTGCCATCAGTGACTCCGGTATTCGGGGTACCTACGAGCAGTACTTC. Translating gives CAISDSGIRGTYEQYF. The rearrangement links TRBV10-3 to TRBJ2-7, with TRBD2 as a possible D gene (5 bases). This CDR3 contains 16 residues. CDR1 and CDR2 (germline): ENHRY, SYGVKD. V gave up 3 bases and J gave up 2 bases, with 17 bases separating them.